Below, one T cell receptor (beta chain) is given with its context. There is no known antigen for this receptor. No base-level quality is on record; no much larger clone is a single base apart. This specimen comes from a study of vaccination and CD4 T cells after COVID-19 (dated by TCRdb to between 2021 and 2023). Some background on the complete study: Convalescent patients had a positive SARS-CoV-2 result on nasal swab PCR, and of these patients, some 10 had mild disease and one had severe disease. In the convalescent cohort there were six males and four females, among whom were two Hispanic individuals, seven Caucasians, two Asians and one multiracial person. Participants received two doses of either the Pfizer-BioNTech BNT162b2 vaccine (n=8) or the Moderna mRNA-1273 vaccine (n=2). Post-COVID blood samples were collected from convalescent patients a median of approximately 93 days after diagnosis, with a range of roughly 30 to 161 days. The time from the second vaccine dose to post-vaccine blood sampling had a median of around 72 days and ranged from roughly 13 to 241 days. For stimulating the cultures, overlapping spike peptide pools were used, derived from SARS-CoV-2 as well as from the common cold coronaviruses HCoV-NL63, HCoV-OC43 and HCoV-229E. Control cultures received a CEFX viral epitope pool as the positive control, an HIV-1 Nef peptide pool as the negative control, or no peptide. In 10 COVID-19 convalescent patients and a handful of infection-naive healthy vaccine recipients, the spike-specific CD4+ TCR repertoire before mRNA vaccination was compared with the repertoire after mRNA vaccination.

Library generation was performed with PCR. DNA from cultured CD4+ T cells was subjected to TCR sequencing with the Oncomine TCR Beta short-read assay at the Johns Hopkins FTIC core. The QIAamp micro DNA kit was used to extract genomic DNA from the cultured CD4+ T cells. Oncomine TCR Beta libraries made from cultured CD4+ T cells were pooled using unique dual indexes and sequenced on an Illumina iSeq 100. The authors processed their data as follows. Non-productive sequences were removed, and CDR3s not starting with C, not ending with F or W, or shorter than 7 amino acids were discarded. The MANAFEST web application was used to identify antigen-specific clonotypes by comparing peptide-stimulated wells against reference wells and other culture wells. For a clone to be called positive, the clone needed an FDR below 0.05, an odds ratio above 5, and a productive frequency above 0.1% in at least two of three replicate wells. Cross-reactive clonotypes were defined as significantly expanded in both SARS-CoV-2 spike wells and at least one common cold coronavirus spike condition. Levenshtein distances (stringdist) and unrooted phylogenetic trees (ape) in R version 3.6.1 were used to assess CDR3 homology. TCRdb reran the public reads through fastp at Q25 and MiXCR, keeping productive beta chains. Entries are consolidated by CDR3 protein sequence, retaining the most common genes and DNA. The V and J calls come from TCRdb's annotation, not from the publication. In this sample the table shows more than 6,500 distinct CDR3 sequences, 74% of which occur a single time. The ten most abundant clones make up 15% of the sample.

The study at large found these results: Nearly all vaccine-specific clones in convalescent patients (304 of 307) were mono-reactive for SARS-CoV-2 spike rather than cross-reactive with common cold coronaviruses. The number of convalescent patients in the study was relatively small, and the study did not examine early timepoints following natural infection. The median number of SARS-CoV-2-reactive clonotypes rose from fewer than 25 after infection to approximately 41 after vaccination, but the change was not significant. Among convalescent patients, a median about 90% of the SARS-CoV-2-reactive clones seen after vaccination appeared only after vaccination, which suggests priming specific to the vaccine.

Reading the label with the study, this specimen's treatment or condition is: 10-day PBMC culture with coronavirus spike peptide pools or control peptides (ViraFEST assay). The ViraFEST assay was used in the study, in which antigen-specific T cells were expanded with peptide pools and expanded clonotypes were subsequently identified by TCR sequencing. The positive SARS-CoV-2 PCR tests of the convalescent patients were dated from March to December 2020, before the Alpha, Beta and Delta variants emerged in the United States. Over 1.5 million PBMCs per well were cultured in IMDM with roughly 4.8% human AB serum and 8.5 to 10 IU/ml IL-2, plus 10 ug/ml peptide pools. Half of the culture medium was replaced with fresh IL-2-containing medium on days 3 and 7. CD4+ T cells were isolated after around 9 days of culture through negative selection using the EasySep CD4+ T cell isolation kit. Ficoll-Paque Plus gradient centrifugation was used to isolate PBMCs from whole blood, and the isolated PBMCs were then either used fresh or cryopreserved at -140C. In general, triplicate wells were set up for every culture condition.

The CDR3, cysteine through phenylalanine, is 17 amino acids long. Solely the CDR3 DNA is kept, with 51 bases framed from the first base. The sample comprised CD4+ T cells from blood, cultured in vitro. This sequence was found in a human donor who had recovered from COVID-19. Recombination connected TRBV21-1 to TRBJ1-5; no check of the table's D call, TRBD1, against the DNA was made. TRBV21-1 is a pseudogene segment. The nucleotides are TGTGCCAGCAGCAAACCCCAGGGGACACCTAATGGACAGCCCCAGCATTTT. This yields the protein CASSKPQGTPNGQPQHF.